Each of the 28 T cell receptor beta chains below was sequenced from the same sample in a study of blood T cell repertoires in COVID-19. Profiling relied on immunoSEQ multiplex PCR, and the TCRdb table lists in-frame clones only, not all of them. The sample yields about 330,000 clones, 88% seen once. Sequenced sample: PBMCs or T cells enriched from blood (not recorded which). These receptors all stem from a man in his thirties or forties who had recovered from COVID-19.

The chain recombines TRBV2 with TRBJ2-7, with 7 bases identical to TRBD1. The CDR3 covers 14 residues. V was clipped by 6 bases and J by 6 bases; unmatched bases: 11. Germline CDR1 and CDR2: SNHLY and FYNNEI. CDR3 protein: CASREYGTVSEQYF. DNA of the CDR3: TGTGCCAGCAGGGAGTACGGGACAGTTAGCGAGCAGTACTTC.

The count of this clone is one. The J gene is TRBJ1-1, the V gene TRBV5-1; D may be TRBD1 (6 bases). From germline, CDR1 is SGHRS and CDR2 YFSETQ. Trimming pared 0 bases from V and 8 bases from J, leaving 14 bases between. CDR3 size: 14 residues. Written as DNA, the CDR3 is TGCGCCAGCAGCTTGGGGACAGCTAGTTGGGAAGCTTTCTTT. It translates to CASSLGTASWEAFF.

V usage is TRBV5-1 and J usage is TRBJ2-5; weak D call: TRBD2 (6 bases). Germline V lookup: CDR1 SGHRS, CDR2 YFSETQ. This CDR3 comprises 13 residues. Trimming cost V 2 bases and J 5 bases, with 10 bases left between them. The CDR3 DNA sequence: TGCGCCAGCAGCTTTCCGGGGGAGGAGACCCAGTACTTC. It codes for CASSFPGEETQYF.

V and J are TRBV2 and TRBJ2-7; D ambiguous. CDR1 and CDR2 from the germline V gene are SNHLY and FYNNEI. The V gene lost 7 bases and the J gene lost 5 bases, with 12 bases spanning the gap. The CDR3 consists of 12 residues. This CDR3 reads CASKGGADEQYF. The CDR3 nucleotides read TGTGCCAGCAAAGGTGGTGCGGACGAGCAGTACTTC.

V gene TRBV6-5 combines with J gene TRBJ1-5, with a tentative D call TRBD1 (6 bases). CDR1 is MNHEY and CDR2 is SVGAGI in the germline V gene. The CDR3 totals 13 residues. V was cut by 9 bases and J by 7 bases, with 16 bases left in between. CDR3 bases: TGTGCCAGTGACCGGGACACCTACCAGCCCCAGCATTTT. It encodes CASDRDTYQPQHF.

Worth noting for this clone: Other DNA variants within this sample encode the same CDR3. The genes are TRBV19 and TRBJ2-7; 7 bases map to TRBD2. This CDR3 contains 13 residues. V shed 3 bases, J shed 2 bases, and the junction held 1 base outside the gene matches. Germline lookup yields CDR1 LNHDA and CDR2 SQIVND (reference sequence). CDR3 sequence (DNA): TGTGCCAGTAGTATTGGGAGGGCCTACGAGCAGTACTTC. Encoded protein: CASSIGRAYEQYF.

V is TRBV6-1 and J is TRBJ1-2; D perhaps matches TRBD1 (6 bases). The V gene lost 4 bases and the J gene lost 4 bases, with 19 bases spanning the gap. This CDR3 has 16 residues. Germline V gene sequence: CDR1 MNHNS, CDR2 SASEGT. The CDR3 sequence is CASSGAGAFPVYGYTF. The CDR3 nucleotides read TGTGCCAGCAGTGGAGCAGGGGCGTTCCCCGTCTATGGCTACACCTTC.

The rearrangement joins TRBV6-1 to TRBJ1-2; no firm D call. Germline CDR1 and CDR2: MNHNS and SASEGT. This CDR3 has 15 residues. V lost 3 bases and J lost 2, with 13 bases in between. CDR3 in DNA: TGTGCCAGCAGTGAGCTTTACGTCAGAAACTATGGCTACACCTTC. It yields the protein CASSELYVRNYGYTF.

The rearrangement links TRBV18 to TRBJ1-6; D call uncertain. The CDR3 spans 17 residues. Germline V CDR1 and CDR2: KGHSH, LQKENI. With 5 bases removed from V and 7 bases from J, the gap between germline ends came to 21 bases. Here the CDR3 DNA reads TGTGCCAGCTCAACAACGGGGAAAGGTACTACCAATTCACCCCTCCACTTT. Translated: CASSTTGKGTTNSPLHF.

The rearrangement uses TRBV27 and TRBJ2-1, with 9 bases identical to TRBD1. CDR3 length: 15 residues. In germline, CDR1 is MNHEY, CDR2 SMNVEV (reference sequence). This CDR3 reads CVTGGLGTSGGEQFF. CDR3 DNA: TGTGTTACAGGGGGCTTAGGAACTAGTGGTGGTGAGCAGTTCTTC.

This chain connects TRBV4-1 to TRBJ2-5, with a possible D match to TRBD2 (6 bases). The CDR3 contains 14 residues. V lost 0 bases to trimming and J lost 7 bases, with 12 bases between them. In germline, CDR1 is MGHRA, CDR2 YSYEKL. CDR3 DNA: TGCGCCAGCAGCCAAGACGGCCAAGCGGGGACCCAGTACTTC. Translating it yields CASSQDGQAGTQYF.

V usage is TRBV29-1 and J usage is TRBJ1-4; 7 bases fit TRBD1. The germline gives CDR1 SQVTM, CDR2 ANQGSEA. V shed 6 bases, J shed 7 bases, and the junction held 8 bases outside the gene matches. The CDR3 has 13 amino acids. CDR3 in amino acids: CSVESTGTEKLFF. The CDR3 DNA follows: TGCAGCGTGGAATCGACAGGGACTGAAAAACTGTTTTTT. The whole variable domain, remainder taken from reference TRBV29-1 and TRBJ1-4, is SAVISQKPSRDICQRGTSLTIQCQVDSQVTMMFWYRQQPGQSLTLIATANQGSEATYESGFVIDKFPISRPNLTFSTLTVSNMSPEDSSIYLCSVESTGTEKLFFGSGTQLSVL.

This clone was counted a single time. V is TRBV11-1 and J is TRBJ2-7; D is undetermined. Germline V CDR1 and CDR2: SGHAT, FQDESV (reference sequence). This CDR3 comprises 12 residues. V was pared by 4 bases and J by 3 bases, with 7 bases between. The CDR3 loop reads CASSSPYYEQYF. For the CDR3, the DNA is TGTGCCAGCAGCTCCCCCTACTACGAGCAGTACTTC. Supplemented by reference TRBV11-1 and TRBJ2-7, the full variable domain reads EAEVAQSPRYKITEKSQAVAFWCDPISGHATLYWYRQILGQGPELLVQFQDESVVDDSQLPKDRFSAERLKGVDSTLKIQPAELGDSAMYLCASSSPYYEQYFGPGTRLTVT.

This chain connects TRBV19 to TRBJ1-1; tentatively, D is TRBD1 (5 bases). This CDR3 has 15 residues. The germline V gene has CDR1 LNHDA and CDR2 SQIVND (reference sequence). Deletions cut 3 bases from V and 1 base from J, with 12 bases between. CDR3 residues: CASSITPGSNTEAFF. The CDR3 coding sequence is TGTGCCAGTAGTATCACCCCAGGGTCGAACACTGAAGCTTTCTTT.

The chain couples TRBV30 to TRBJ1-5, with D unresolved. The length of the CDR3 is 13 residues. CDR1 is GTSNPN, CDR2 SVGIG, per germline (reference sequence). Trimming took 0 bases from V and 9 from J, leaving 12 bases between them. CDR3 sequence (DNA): TGTGCCTGGAGTGTAAGTGCATCGCGGCCCCAGCATTTT. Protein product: CAWSVSASRPQHF.

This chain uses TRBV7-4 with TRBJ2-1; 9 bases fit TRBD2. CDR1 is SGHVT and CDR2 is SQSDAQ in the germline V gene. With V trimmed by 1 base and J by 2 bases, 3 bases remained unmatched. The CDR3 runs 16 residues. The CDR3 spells CASSLGLADAYNEQFF. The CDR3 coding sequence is TGTGCCAGCAGCTTAGGACTAGCGGATGCCTACAATGAGCAGTTCTTC. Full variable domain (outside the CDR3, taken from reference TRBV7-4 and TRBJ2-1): GAGVSQSPRYKVAKRGRDVALRCDSISGHVTLYWYRQTLGQGSEVLTYSQSDAQRDKSGRPSGRFSAERPERSVSTLKIQRTEQGDSAVYLCASSLGLADAYNEQFFGPGTRLTVL.

DNA for the CDR3: TGCGCCAGCAGCCGGGACAGGGGCTTTTCGTCCGAGCAGTACTTC. Amino acid sequence: CASSRDRGFSSEQYF. This chain uses TRBV5-1 with TRBJ2-7, with 10 nucleotides matching TRBD1. Germline CDR1 SGHRS, CDR2 YFSETQ. The CDR3 covers 15 residues. V lost 4 bases and J lost 6; bases outside the gene matches: 10.

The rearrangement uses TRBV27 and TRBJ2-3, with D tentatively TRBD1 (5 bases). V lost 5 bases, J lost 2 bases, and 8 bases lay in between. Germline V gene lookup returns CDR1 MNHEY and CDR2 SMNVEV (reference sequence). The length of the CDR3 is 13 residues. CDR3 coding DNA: TGTGCCAGCAGTCGACAGTTCACAGATACGCAGTATTTT. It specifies CASSRQFTDTQYF.

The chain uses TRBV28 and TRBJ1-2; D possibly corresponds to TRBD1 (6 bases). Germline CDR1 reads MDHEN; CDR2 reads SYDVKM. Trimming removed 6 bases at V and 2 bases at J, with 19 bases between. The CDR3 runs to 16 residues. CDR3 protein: CASRPWQGGPNYGYTF. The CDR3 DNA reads TGTGCCAGCAGACCCTGGCAAGGGGGACCGAACTATGGCTACACCTTC.

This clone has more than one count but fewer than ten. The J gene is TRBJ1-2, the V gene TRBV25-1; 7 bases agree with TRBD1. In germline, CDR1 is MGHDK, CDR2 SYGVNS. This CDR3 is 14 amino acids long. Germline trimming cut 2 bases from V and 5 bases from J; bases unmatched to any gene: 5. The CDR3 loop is CASSEQGDGYGYTF. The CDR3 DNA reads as TGTGCCAGCAGTGAACAGGGGGACGGATATGGCTACACCTTC.

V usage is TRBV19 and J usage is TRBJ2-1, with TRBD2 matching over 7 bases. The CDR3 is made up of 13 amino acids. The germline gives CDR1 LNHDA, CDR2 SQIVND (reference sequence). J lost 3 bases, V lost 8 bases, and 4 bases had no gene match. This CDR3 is CASGDYRYNEQFF. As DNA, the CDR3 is TGTGCCAGTGGGGACTACCGCTACAATGAGCAGTTCTTC.

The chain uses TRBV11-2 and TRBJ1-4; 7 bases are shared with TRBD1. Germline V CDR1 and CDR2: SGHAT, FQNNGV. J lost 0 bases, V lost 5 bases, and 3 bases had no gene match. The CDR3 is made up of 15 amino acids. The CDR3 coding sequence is TGTGCCAGCAGCCCGGGACAGACAACTAATGAAAAACTGTTTTTT. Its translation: CASSPGQTTNEKLFF.

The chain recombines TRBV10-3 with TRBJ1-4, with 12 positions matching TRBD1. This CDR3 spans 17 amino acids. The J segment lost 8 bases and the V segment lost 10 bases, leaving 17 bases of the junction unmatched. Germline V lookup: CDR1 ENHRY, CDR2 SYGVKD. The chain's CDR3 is CATGKGTGGAIEEKLFF. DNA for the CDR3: TGTGCCACCGGGAAAGGGACAGGGGGCGCGATTGAAGAAAAACTGTTTTTT.

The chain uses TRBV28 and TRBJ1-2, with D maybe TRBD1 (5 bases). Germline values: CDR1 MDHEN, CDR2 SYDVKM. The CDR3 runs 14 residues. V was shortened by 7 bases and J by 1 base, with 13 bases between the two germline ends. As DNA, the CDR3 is TGTGCCAGCACCCTGGGGCAGCTTAACTATGGCTACACCTTC. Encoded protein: CASTLGQLNYGYTF.

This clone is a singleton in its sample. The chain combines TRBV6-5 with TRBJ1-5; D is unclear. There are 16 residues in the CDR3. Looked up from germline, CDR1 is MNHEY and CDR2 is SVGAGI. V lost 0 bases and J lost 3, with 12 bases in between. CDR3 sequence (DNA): TGTGCCAGCAGTTACTCGGACTCGGTGGTCAATCAGCCCCAGCATTTT. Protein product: CASSYSDSVVNQPQHF.

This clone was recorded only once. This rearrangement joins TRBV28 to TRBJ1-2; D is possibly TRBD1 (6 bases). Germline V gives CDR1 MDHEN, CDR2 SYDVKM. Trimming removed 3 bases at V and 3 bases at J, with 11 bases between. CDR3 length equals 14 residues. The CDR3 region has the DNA TGTGCCAGCAGTTTGGGGGCGGGCGACTATGGCTACACCTTC. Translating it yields CASSLGAGDYGYTF.

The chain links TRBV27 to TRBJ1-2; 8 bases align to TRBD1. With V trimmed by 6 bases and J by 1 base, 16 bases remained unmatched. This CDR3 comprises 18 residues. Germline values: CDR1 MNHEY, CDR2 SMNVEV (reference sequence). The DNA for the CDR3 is TGTGCCAGCAGAGGAACTCGACAGGGGTTTTCCTTTAACTATGGCTACACCTTC. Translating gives CASRGTRQGFSFNYGYTF.

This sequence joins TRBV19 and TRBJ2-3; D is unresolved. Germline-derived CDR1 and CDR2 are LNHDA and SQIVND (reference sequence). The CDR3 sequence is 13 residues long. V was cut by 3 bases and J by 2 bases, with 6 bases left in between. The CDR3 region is CASSMSFTDTQYF. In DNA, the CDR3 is TGTGCCAGTAGTATGAGCTTCACAGATACGCAGTATTTT.